What follows are 13 T cell receptor beta chains derived from one specimen sequenced in a study of blood T cell repertoires in COVID-19. Sequenced by immunoSEQ multiplex PCR; TCRdb stores in-frame clones only, minus some. The sample has around 170,000 clones, about four fifths seen once. Source material: peripheral blood. These receptors originate from a man between 65 and 85 years old with active or convalescent COVID-19.

This chain connects TRBV2 to TRBJ2-1, with a tentative D call TRBD2 (6 bases). Germline lookup yields CDR1 SNHLY and CDR2 FYNNEI. This CDR3 is 16 amino acids long. Trimming left V 4 bases short and J 0 bases short, with 13 bases between. The CDR3 DNA is TGTGCCAGCAGTGGGACCGCCGGGGGCTCCTACAATGAGCAGTTCTTC. Translation gives CASSGTAGGSYNEQFF.

This chain joins TRBV5-1 and TRBJ2-2; 9 bases fit TRBD1. The germline V gene has CDR1 SGHRS and CDR2 YFSETQ. CDR3 length: 16 amino acids. V dropped 3 bases and J dropped 6; count of bases not matched to a gene: 9. DNA for the CDR3: TGCGCCAGCAGCTGGAACCCGGGACAGGGCGCCGGGGAGCTGTTTTTT. This sequence encodes CASSWNPGQGAGELFF.

This clone was counted a single time. The rearrangement joins TRBV5-1 to TRBJ2-1, with D tentatively TRBD1 (7 bases). Trimming left V 4 bases short and J 5 bases short, with 16 bases between. This CDR3 comprises 15 residues. In germline, CDR1 is SGHRS, CDR2 YFSETQ. CDR3 sequence reads: CASSADPGGHNEQFF. The CDR3 nucleotides are TGCGCCAGCAGCGCCGACCCAGGGGGGCACAATGAGCAGTTCTTC.

This chain links TRBV27 with TRBJ1-6, with 8 bases matching TRBD1. After removal of 3 bases from V and 11 bases from J, the junction contained 12 bases not matched to a gene. Germline-derived CDR1 and CDR2 are MNHEY and SMNVEV (reference sequence). The CDR3 contains 16 residues. The CDR3 here is CASSFLSDRVRPPLHF. The CDR3 coding sequence is TGTGCCAGCAGTTTCCTCTCGGACAGGGTAAGGCCACCCCTCCACTTT.

The chain carries TRBV25-1 and TRBJ1-1, with a weak D call TRBD1 (5 bases). CDR1 and CDR2 from the germline V gene are MGHDK and SYGVNS. This CDR3 has 14 amino acids. V was pared by 5 bases and J by 3 bases, with 13 bases between. This chain's CDR3 is CASSQAGLDTEAFF. CDR3 coding DNA: TGTGCCAGCAGTCAAGCAGGGCTCGACACTGAAGCTTTCTTT.

In its sample, this clone was seen once. The chain combines TRBV18 with TRBJ2-7; a weak D match, TRBD1 (5 bases). The germline V gene encodes CDR1 KGHSH and CDR2 LQKENI. Trimming removed 5 bases from V and 4 bases from J, with 12 bases in between. There are 13 residues in the CDR3. The CDR3 DNA reads as TGTGCCAGCTCAGAAACGCAGGGATACGAGCAGTACTTC. It specifies CASSETQGYEQYF.

The chain recombines TRBV12-5 with TRBJ1-2; D gene ambiguous. V was pared by 6 bases and J by 3 bases, with 5 bases between. Germline V lookup: CDR1 LGHNT, CDR2 FRNRAP. This CDR3 contains 11 residues. CDR3 sequence (DNA): TGTGCTAGTGGCCTGTACTATGGCTACACCTTC. As protein: CASGLYYGYTF.

The chain couples TRBV2 to TRBJ1-2; weak D call: TRBD1 (5 bases). There are 14 residues in the CDR3. Germline V CDR1 and CDR2: SNHLY, FYNNEI. V lost 2 bases and J lost 3, with 10 bases in between. The chain's CDR3 is CASSEPQGDYGYTF. The CDR3 DNA sequence: TGTGCCAGCAGTGAACCTCAGGGTGACTATGGCTACACCTTC. The variable domain in full, completed from reference TRBV2 and TRBJ1-2, reads EPEVTQTPSHQVTQMGQEVILRCVPISNHLYFYWYRQILGQKVEFLVSFYNNEISEKSEIFDDQFSVERPDGSNFTLKIRSTKLEDSAMYFCASSEPQGDYGYTFGSGTRLTVV.

V gene TRBV19 combines with J gene TRBJ2-5; 9 nucleotides match TRBD1. V shed 5 bases, J shed 5 bases, and the junction held 6 bases outside the gene matches. This CDR3 contains 14 residues. Germline V CDR1 and CDR2: LNHDA, SQIVND (reference sequence). DNA for the CDR3: TGTGCCAGTAGTCAGACAGGGGGTGGGGAGACCCAGTACTTC. Encoded protein: CASSQTGGGETQYF.

This sequence joins TRBV19 and TRBJ2-1, with D possibly TRBD2 on 6 matching bases. Per the germline V gene, CDR1 is LNHDA and CDR2 is SQIVND (reference sequence). This CDR3 has 13 amino acids. Deletions cut 6 bases from V and 4 bases from J, with 10 bases between. The CDR3, as DNA: TGTGCCAGTAGGTCGGGGGTTTACAATGAGCAGTTCTTC. This gives the protein CASRSGVYNEQFF.

This clone has just a few counts. The V gene is TRBV2, the J gene TRBJ1-5; D perhaps matches TRBD1 (6 bases). Germline V gene data show CDR1 as SNHLY and CDR2 as FYNNEI. The CDR3 is 14 residues long. V lost 7 bases and J 7 bases, leaving 17 bases between the germline ends. Written as DNA, the CDR3 is TGTGCCAGCAATGGCAGGGGAAATTCGCAGCCCCAGCATTTT. Its translation is CASNGRGNSQPQHF.

This clone appeared a single time. The rearrangement uses TRBV5-1 and TRBJ1-4; D ambiguous. This CDR3 is built from 13 residues. Germline CDR1 is SGHRS and CDR2 is YFSETQ. V was shortened by 3 bases and J by 4 bases, with 7 bases between the two germline ends. The CDR3 here is CASSSGNNEKLFF. CDR3 sequence (DNA): TGCGCCAGCAGCTCCGGGAATAATGAAAAACTGTTTTTT.

The rearrangement joins TRBV29-1 to TRBJ2-3, with TRBD1 matching over 9 bases. The J segment lost 2 bases and the V segment lost 4 bases, leaving 7 bases of the junction unmatched. From germline, CDR1 is SQVTM and CDR2 ANQGSEA. The CDR3 totals 15 residues. The CDR3 loop reads CSVGPGQGLTDTQYF. The CDR3 region has the DNA TGCAGCGTTGGACCGGGACAGGGACTCACAGATACGCAGTATTTT.